The sequence of this TCR beta chain was determined in a study of blood T cell repertoires in COVID-19 (dated by TCRdb to between 2020 and 2021). Broadly, across the study: Collaborator samples came from the United States, Italy and Spain and covered acute and convalescent phases of COVID-19. The material from the prospective study consisted of cDNA or gDNA derived from T cells, B-cell-depleted T cells, or PBMCs. Subjects who had been exposed to COVID-19, were actively infected with it, or had recovered from it provided the deeply sampled blood TCRbeta repertoires that made up the dataset. The repertoires were made available in a free public database intended to serve as a resource for research on the immune response to SARS-CoV-2. Samples came from the ongoing ImmuneRACE study (first 160 participants) plus 1,254 subjects from 6 global collaborators. Sample metadata almost always included a de-identified subject ID, COVID-19 status, age in years and sex. HLA class I and class II types, where available, came from metadata supplied by the sample provider rather than from assay-based typing. The paper as a whole reports these results and caveats: How much clinical and demographic metadata was included differed by source and by participant, and the metadata was provided uncurated.

Each collaborating institution followed its own protocols to collect whole blood in K2EDTA tubes. Collaborator samples were shipped for TCRbeta analysis as frozen whole blood, isolated PBMCs, or DNA extracted from either sample type. The immunoSEQ Assay, a bias-controlled multiplex PCR, was used to amplify TCRbeta CDR3 regions from genomic DNA. The source study handled its data this way. Nucleated cell counts per sample were estimated from amplification of reference gene primers within the assay. To quantify the absolute abundance of each unique TCRbeta CDR3 rearrangement, sequence reads were collapsed and filtered. For each sample, productive Simpson clonality was calculated as the square root of Simpson's diversity index over productive rearrangements. Not all clones reach the TCRdb copy of this immuneACCESS table, which keeps in-frame sequences only. Checked studies attribute under half of the gap to unresolved V genes and leave the rest unexplained. Clone size and the V and J calls come from that table; the DNA yielded D and trimming. This sample lists 250,000 or so clones; about four fifths were detected once. About 10% of the sample rests with the top ten.

Turning to this clone: Its antigen has not been determined. Qualities for individual bases were not recorded, and no much larger clone is one base off.

V gives up 1 base and J gives up 7 bases, and the segment between their germline ends measures 15 bases. The germline V gene (reference sequence) gives CDR1 as SGHKS and CDR2 as YYEKEE. Taken from cysteine to phenylalanine, the CDR3 has 14 residues. Only the CDR3 portion is preserved as DNA: 42 bases, with reading frame beginning at the first base. The rearrangement joined TRBV5-5 to TRBJ2-7, with TRBD2 tentatively as D gene (5 bases match). The source material was peripheral blood. The TCR comes from an elderly man with acute or convalescent COVID-19. In nucleotide form, the sequence is TGTGCCAGCAGCTTGCCTCCCGGGGTCACTGAGCAGTACTTC. Its translation reads: CASSLPPGVTEQYF.